The clone carrying this TCR beta chain was recorded at least ten times. V gave up 3 bases and J gave up 3 bases, with 14 bases separating them. The CDR3 spans 15 residues. Arm-PCR with iRepertoire HTBI primers amplified the CDR3 regions for these TCR beta libraries. TCRdb ran MiXCR on the multiplex PCR reads and lists one entry per CDR3 protein. The sample has some 330,000 distinct CDR3 sequences; about 10% are singletons. The data were obtained in a study of regulatory T cells in long-lasting Graves disease. The time point: newly diagnosed GD, antithyroid drugs for less than 3 months. Preparation of the TCR library used RNA extracted from PBMCs. Those enrolled as patients came out of an endocrinology department in Xi'an, China. These data also formed part of another study, on T cells in Graves' hyperthyroidism and ophthalmopathy.

This clonotype originated in a woman aged 18-29 years with Graves disease. Material: peripheral blood mononuclear cells (PBMCs), obtained at new diagnosis, from a patient treated with antithyroid drugs. The chain carries TRBV12-3 or TRBV12-4 and TRBJ1-1, with D maybe TRBD1 (6 bases). The CDR3 DNA sequence: TGTGCCAGCAGTTTCACACAGGGTACCGACACTGAAGCTTTCTTT. This codes for CASSFTQGTDTEAFF.